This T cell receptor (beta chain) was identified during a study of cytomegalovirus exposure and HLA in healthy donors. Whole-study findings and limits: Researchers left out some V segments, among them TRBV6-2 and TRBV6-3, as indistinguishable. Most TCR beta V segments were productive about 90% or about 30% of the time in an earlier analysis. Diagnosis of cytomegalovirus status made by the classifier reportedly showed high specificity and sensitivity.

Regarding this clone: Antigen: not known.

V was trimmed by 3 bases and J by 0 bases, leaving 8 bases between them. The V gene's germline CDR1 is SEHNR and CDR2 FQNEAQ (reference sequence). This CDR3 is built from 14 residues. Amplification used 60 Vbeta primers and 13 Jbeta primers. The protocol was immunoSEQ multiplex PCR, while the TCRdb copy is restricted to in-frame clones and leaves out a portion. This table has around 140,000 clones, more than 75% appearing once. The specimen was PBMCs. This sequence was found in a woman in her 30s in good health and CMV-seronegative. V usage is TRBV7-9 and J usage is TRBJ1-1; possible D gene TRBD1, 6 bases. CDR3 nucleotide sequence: TGTGCCAGCAGCTTGGGGGCCCTGAACACTGAAGCTTTCTTT. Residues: CASSLGALNTEAFF.